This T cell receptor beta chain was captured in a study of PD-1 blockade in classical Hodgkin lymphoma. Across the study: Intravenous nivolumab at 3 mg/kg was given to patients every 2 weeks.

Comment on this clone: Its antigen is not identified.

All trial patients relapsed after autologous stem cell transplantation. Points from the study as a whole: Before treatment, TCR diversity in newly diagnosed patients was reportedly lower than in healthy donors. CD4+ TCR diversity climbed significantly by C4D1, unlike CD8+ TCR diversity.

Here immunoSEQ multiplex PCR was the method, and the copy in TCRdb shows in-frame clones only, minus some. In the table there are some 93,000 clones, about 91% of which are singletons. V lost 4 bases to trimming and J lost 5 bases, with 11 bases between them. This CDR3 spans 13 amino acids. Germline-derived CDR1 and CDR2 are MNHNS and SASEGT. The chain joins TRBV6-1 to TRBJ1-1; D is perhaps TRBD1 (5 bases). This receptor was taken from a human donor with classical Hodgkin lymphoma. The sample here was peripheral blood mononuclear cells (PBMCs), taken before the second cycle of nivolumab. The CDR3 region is CASSGLGGTEAFF. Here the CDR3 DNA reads TGTGCCAGCAGTGGACTCGGGGGGACTGAAGCTTTCTTT.